Below, one T cell receptor (beta chain) is given with its context. Its specificity is not known. TCRdb called the reads again in MiXCR, with one record for every CDR3 protein. The sample includes around 740,000 distinct CDR3 sequences, less than 40% of them seen just once. This sample stems from a study of T cell repertoires in cytomegalovirus infection. Germline CDR1 MNHNS, CDR2 SASEGT. CDR3 length equals 21 residues. Trimming shortened V by 6 bases and J by 0 bases, and 29 bases separated the two germline ends. Whole-study results and caveats: Clonotypes of TCR beta that were HLA-C-restricted and CMV-specific dominated the ex vivo response.

This TCR was recovered from a human donor in good health (CMV status not recorded). Some clones in this sample may be carry-over from other donors' samples. This chain connects TRBV6-1 to TRBJ1-4; D possibly corresponds to TRBD1 (5 bases). The specimen was PBMCs. CDR3 residues: CASSLLPIRGRGLATNEKLFF. CDR3 sequence (DNA): TGTGCCAGCAGCCTTTTACCTATACGGGGACGGGGCCTTGCAACTAATGAAAAACTGTTTTTT.